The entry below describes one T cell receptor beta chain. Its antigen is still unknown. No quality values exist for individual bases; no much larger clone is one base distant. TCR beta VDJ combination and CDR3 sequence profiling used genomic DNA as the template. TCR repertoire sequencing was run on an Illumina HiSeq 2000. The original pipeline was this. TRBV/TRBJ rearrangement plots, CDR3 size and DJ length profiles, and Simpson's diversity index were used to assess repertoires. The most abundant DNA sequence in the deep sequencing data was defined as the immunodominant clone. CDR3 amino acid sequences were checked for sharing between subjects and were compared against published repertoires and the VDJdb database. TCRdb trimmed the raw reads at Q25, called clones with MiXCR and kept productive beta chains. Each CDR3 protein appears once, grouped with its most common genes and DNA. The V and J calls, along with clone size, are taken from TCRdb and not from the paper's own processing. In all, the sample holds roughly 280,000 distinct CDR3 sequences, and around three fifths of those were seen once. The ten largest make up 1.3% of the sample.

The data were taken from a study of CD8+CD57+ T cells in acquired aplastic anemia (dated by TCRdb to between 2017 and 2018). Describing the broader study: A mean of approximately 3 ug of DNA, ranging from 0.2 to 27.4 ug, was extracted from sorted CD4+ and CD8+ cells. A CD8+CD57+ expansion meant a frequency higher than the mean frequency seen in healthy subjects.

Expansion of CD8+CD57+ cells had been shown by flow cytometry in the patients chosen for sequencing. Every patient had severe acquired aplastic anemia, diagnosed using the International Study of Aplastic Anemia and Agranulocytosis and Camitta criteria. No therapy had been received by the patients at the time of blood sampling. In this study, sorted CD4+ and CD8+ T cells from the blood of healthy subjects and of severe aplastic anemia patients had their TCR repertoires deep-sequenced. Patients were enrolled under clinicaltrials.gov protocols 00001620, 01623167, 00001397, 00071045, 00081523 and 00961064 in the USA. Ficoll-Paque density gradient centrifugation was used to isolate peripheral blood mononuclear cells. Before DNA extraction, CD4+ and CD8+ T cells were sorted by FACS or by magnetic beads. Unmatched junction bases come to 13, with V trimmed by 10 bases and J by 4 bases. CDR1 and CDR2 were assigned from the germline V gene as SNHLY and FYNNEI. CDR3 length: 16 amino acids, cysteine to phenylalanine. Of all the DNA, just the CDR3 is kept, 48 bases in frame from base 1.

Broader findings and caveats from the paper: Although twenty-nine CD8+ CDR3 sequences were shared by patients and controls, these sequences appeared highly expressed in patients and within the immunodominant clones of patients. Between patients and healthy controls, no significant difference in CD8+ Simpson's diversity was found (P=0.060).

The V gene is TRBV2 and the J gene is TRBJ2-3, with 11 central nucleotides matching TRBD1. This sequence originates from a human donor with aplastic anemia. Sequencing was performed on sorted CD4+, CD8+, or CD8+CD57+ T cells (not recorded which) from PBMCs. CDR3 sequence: CATPQRPGQGADTQYF. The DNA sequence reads TGTGCCACTCCACAAAGACCGGGACAGGGGGCAGATACGCAGTATTTT. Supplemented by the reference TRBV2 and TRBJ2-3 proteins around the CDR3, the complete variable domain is EPEVTQTPSHQVTQMGQEVILRCVPISNHLYFYWYRQILGQKVEFLVSFYNNEISEKSEIFDDQFSVERPDGSNFTLKIRSTKLEDSAMYFCATPQRPGQGADTQYFGPGTRLTVL.